This entry lists 20 T cell receptor beta chains sequenced from one sample in a study of cytomegalovirus exposure and HLA in healthy donors. Generated by immunoSEQ multiplex PCR, the TCRdb table keeps only in-frame clones and is missing some. Counted here are fewer than 250,000 clones, approximately 80% occurring once; the ten biggest clones make up around 15%. Material: PBMCs. The receptor source for this set is a woman aged 25 to 39 in good health and CMV-seropositive.

The rearrangement joins TRBV4-3 to TRBJ2-7; a weak D match, TRBD2 (5 bases). The V gene's germline CDR1 is LGHNA and CDR2 YSLEER. V dropped 3 bases and J dropped 5 bases, with 17 bases sitting between them. CDR3 length equals 15 residues. CDR3 region: CASSHPGRQVHEQYF. CDR3 in DNA: TGCGCCAGCAGCCACCCGGGAAGGCAGGTCCACGAGCAGTACTTC.

This clone was recorded once. The chain recombines TRBV7-9 with TRBJ2-4, with TRBD1 identical over 9 bases. Germline assignment: CDR1 SEHNR and CDR2 FQNEAQ (reference sequence). V lost 5 bases, J lost 0 bases, and 14 bases stayed unmatched. This CDR3 is built from 19 residues. The CDR3 reads CASSQGQGFRALAKNIQYF. The CDR3 DNA reads TGTGCCAGCAGCCAGGGACAGGGATTTCGAGCCCTAGCCAAAAACATTCAGTACTTC.

The gene calls are TRBV29-1 and TRBJ2-6; D gene unclear. The CDR3 consists of 13 residues. CDR1 is SQVTM and CDR2 is ANQGSEA in the germline V gene. The ends were cut back, 3 bases at V and 4 bases at J, with 7 bases in the middle. The CDR3 coding sequence is TGCAGCGTTGATTCCGAAGGGGCCAACGTCCTGACTTTC. It specifies CSVDSEGANVLTF.

This clone was seen once. The chain is built from TRBV29-1 and TRBJ1-1, with D unclear. This CDR3 spans 12 amino acids. Deletions cut 2 bases from V and 8 bases from J, with 12 bases between. Germline CDR1 and CDR2: SQVTM and ANQGSEA. The chain's CDR3 is CSVELLGLEAFF. The DNA of the CDR3 is TGCAGCGTTGAATTACTTGGGTTGGAAGCTTTCTTT.

V and J are TRBV7-9 and TRBJ1-1; D gene unclear. Per germline, CDR1 SEHNR and CDR2 FQNEAQ (reference sequence). The CDR3 sequence is 13 residues long. V lost 1 base to trimming and J lost 1 base, with 4 bases between them. CDR3 in amino acids: CASSLGRNTEAFF. The CDR3 DNA is TGTGCCAGCAGCTTAGGGAGGAACACTGAAGCTTTCTTT.

The CDR3 is CSAQPPREGYNEQFF. CDR3 nucleotides: TGCAGCGCCCAACCCCCGCGGGAGGGCTACAATGAGCAGTTCTTC. This chain links TRBV29-1 with TRBJ2-1, with TRBD2 matching 9 bases. The CDR3 contains 15 residues. The germline V gene encodes CDR1 SQVTM and CDR2 ANQGSEA. Trimming removed 7 bases from V and 3 bases from J; junction bases left unmatched: 10.

The chain is built from TRBV5-1 and TRBJ1-1, with no clear D. Trimming left V 4 bases short and J 0 bases short, with 10 bases between. The CDR3 contains 14 residues. Germline CDR1 SGHRS, CDR2 YFSETQ. Here the CDR3 DNA reads TGCGCCAGCAGCCAGAGAAGACTGAACACTGAAGCTTTCTTT. It encodes CASSQRRLNTEAFF.

The chain uses TRBV6-1 and TRBJ1-2, with D possibly TRBD1 on 5 matching bases. Germline loops: CDR1 MNHNS, CDR2 SASEGT. The CDR3 is made up of 14 amino acids. V was shortened by 2 bases and J by 3 bases, with 10 bases between the two germline ends. CDR3 in DNA: TGTGCCAGCAGTGAATCGATGGGGGACTATGGCTACACCTTC. Protein product: CASSESMGDYGYTF.

The chain recombines TRBV6-1 with TRBJ1-1; D gene unclear. The CDR3 has 14 amino acids. The V end lost 4 bases, the J end lost 4 bases, and 13 bases lay between the germline ends. Germline V CDR1 and CDR2: MNHNS, SASEGT. CDR3 region: CASSARLVGTEAFF. CDR3 nucleotide sequence: TGTGCCAGCAGTGCCCGTCTAGTTGGCACTGAAGCTTTCTTT.

For the CDR3, the DNA is TGCGCCAGCAGCCAAGATACGCGGGAGCAGTCAGATACGCAGTATTTT. Translating gives CASSQDTREQSDTQYF. The rearrangement links TRBV4-3 to TRBJ2-3; 7 bases are a match to TRBD2. J lost 4 bases, V lost 0 bases, and 7 bases had no gene match. The CDR3 is made up of 16 amino acids. Germline CDR1 is LGHNA and CDR2 is YSLEER.

The gene calls are TRBV5-5 and TRBJ2-7, with a weak D call TRBD2 (5 bases). Trimming stripped 4 bases from V and 3 bases from J, with 17 bases between. From germline, CDR1 is SGHKS and CDR2 YYEKEE (reference sequence). The CDR3 has 15 residues. CDR3 residues: CASSHRGGNYYEQYF. CDR3 in DNA: TGTGCCAGCAGCCACCGAGGAGGAAACTACTACGAGCAGTACTTC.

The rearrangement uses TRBV29-1 and TRBJ2-2; the D is unclear. Germline values: CDR1 SQVTM, CDR2 ANQGSEA. Trimming removed 3 bases at V and 0 bases at J, with 2 bases between. The CDR3 contains 12 residues. This chain's CDR3 is CSVDANTGELFF. The CDR3, as DNA: TGCAGCGTTGACGCGAACACCGGGGAGCTGTTTTTT.

The chain joins TRBV5-1 to TRBJ1-2; D gene uncertain. The CDR3 has 13 residues. V lost 1 base and J lost 8, with 12 bases in between. Per germline, CDR1 SGHRS and CDR2 YFSETQ. The CDR3 DNA reads TGCGCCAGCAGCTTGACCCCTCTGGGAGGCTACACCTTC. Translated, it gives CASSLTPLGGYTF. The full variable domain, rest sourced from reference TRBV5-1 and TRBJ1-2, is KAGVTQTPRYLIKTRGQQVTLSCSPISGHRSVSWYQQTPGQGLQFLFEYFSETQRNKGNFPGRFSGRQFSNSRSEMNVSTLELGDSALYLCASSLTPLGGYTFGSGTRLTVV.

This sequence joins TRBV27 and TRBJ2-7; no clear D gene. Germline V gene lookup returns CDR1 MNHEY and CDR2 SMNVEV (reference sequence). Trimming left V 7 bases short and J 2 bases short, with 12 bases between. The CDR3 runs to 13 residues. Here the CDR3 DNA reads TGTGCCAGCAAGCCCTCACCGACCTACGAGCAGTACTTC. This sequence encodes CASKPSPTYEQYF.

V usage is TRBV5-1 and J usage is TRBJ1-1; no reliable D call. Looked up from germline, CDR1 is SGHRS and CDR2 is YFSETQ. The V end lost 7 bases, the J end lost 1 base, and 11 bases lay between the germline ends. The CDR3 runs 13 residues. The CDR3 coding sequence is TGCGCCAGCCGAAAATCGGGGAACACTGAAGCTTTCTTT. This gives the protein CASRKSGNTEAFF.

This chain joins TRBV7-2 and TRBJ1-1; D gene uncertain. CDR1 is SGHTA and CDR2 is FQGNSA in the germline V gene. This CDR3 spans 13 amino acids. V shed 6 bases and J shed 0 bases, with 8 bases lying between them. The CDR3 reads CASRKGVNTEAFF. CDR3 bases: TGTGCCAGCAGGAAAGGAGTGAACACTGAAGCTTTCTTT.

V is TRBV4-3 and J is TRBJ2-7; no firm D call. Germline values: CDR1 LGHNA, CDR2 YSLEER. This CDR3 has 15 residues. The V gene lost 3 bases and the J gene lost 3 bases, with 15 bases spanning the gap. This CDR3 is CASSQGSDPSYEQYF. The CDR3 DNA reads as TGCGCCAGCAGCCAGGGAAGTGACCCGAGCTACGAGCAGTACTTC.

V and J are TRBV6-5 and TRBJ1-1, with TRBD1 as a possible D gene (5 bases). The V gene lost 2 bases and the J gene lost 3 bases, with 13 bases spanning the gap. Per germline, CDR1 MNHEY and CDR2 SVGAGI. This CDR3 is 15 amino acids long. CDR3 sequence: CASSYRGAFHTEAFF. As DNA, the CDR3 is TGTGCCAGCAGTTACCGGGGCGCCTTTCACACTGAAGCTTTCTTT.

This chain uses TRBV5-1 with TRBJ1-2; 10 bases fit TRBD1. The CDR3 spans 19 residues. Unmatched junction bases numbered 15, after V lost 3 bases and J lost 1 base. Germline loops: CDR1 SGHRS, CDR2 YFSETQ. The CDR3 here is CASSYNIDAGTGDNYGYTF. In DNA form, the CDR3 reads TGCGCCAGCAGCTACAACATTGACGCAGGGACAGGGGATAACTATGGCTACACCTTC.

Here the CDR3 reads CSVEVALFTTSGKRFYEQYF. Here the CDR3 DNA reads TGCAGCGTTGAAGTGGCGCTTTTTACTACTAGCGGGAAAAGGTTCTACGAGCAGTACTTC. The V call is TRBV29-1, the J call TRBJ2-7, with 10 bases that match TRBD2. V lost 1 base to trimming and J lost 3 bases; unmatched junction nucleotides: 21. CDR1 is SQVTM and CDR2 is ANQGSEA in the germline V gene. The CDR3 has 20 residues.